This T cell receptor beta chain was identified during a study of regulatory T cells in long-lasting Graves disease. This clonotype was found a few times. Antigen: not known. With 3 bases removed from V and 2 bases from J, the gap between germline ends came to 11 bases. CDR3 length: 15 amino acids. Described time point: newly diagnosed GD, antithyroid drugs for less than 3 months. Following extraction of RNA from PBMCs, that RNA was used to make the TCR library. Building of the TCR beta libraries involved iRepertoire HTBI primers and Arm-PCR of CDR3 regions. TCRdb itself ran the multiplex PCR reads through MiXCR, one entry per CDR3 protein. This table holds some 350,000 distinct CDR3 sequences, around 15% found once. Study findings and constraints: There were preferences for TRBV28, TRBJ1-2 and TRBJ2-5 in persistent disease.

The same data also went into a second study, on T cells in Graves' hyperthyroidism and ophthalmopathy. That work contributes: RT-PCR in the first round (using the HTBI primer set) targeted the TCR CDR3. A 13 V-J model separated ophthalmopathy from stable hyperthyroidism. A median 6.5 months before onset, the model predicted ophthalmopathy.

The sequence was collected from a woman between 18 and 29 years old with Graves disease. The sequencing used peripheral blood mononuclear cells (PBMCs), collected at new diagnosis, from a patient treated with antithyroid drugs. V gene TRBV12-3 or TRBV12-4 combines with J gene TRBJ2-1; D call uncertain. The CDR3: CASSFPGQAYNEQFF. The CDR3, as DNA: TGTGCCAGCAGTTTCCCGGGCCAGGCCTACAATGAGCAGTTCTTC.